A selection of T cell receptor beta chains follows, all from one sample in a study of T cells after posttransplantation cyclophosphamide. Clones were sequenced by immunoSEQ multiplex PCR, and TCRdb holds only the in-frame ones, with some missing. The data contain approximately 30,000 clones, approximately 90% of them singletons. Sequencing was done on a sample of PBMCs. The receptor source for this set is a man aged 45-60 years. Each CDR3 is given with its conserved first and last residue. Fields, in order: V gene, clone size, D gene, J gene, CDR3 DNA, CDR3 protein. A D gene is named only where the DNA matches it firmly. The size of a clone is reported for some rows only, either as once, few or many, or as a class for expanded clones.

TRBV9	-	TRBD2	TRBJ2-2	TGTGCCAGCAGCGTCCCGGGACTAGCGGCCGACACCGGGGAGCTGTTTTTT	CASSVPGLAADTGELFF
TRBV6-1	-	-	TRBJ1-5	TGTGCCAGCACACCGCGGAGCAATCAGCCCCAGCATTTT	CASTPRSNQPQHF
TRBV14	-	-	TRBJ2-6	TGTGCCAGCAGCCAGTTCCTAGCTGGGGCCAACGTCCTGACTTTC	CASSQFLAGANVLTF
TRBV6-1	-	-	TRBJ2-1	TGTGCCAGCAGTCCCCAGACAGGAAGCAATGAGCAGTTCTTC	CASSPQTGSNEQFF
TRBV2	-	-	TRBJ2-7	TGTGCCAGCAGTAAGACCGGGACTGTATCCTACGAGCAGTACTTC	CASSKTGTVSYEQYF
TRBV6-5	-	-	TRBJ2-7	TGTGCCAGCAGTTACAGGAGACAGGGACTCTACGAGCAGTACTTC	CASSYRRQGLYEQYF
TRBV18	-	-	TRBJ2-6	TGTGCCAGCTCAGGGTCAGGGGCTGGGGCCAACGTCCTGACTTTC	CASSGSGAGANVLTF
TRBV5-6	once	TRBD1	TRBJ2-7	TGTGCCAGCAGCTTTCGACCGGCAGGGGGCACTTACGAGCAGTACTTC	CASSFRPAGGTYEQYF
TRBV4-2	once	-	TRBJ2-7	TGTGCCAGCAGCCAACGCACCGGCGAGCAGTACTTC	CASSQRTGEQYF
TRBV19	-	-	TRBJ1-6	TGTGCCGCTAACACAGGGTATAATTCACCCCTCCACTTT	CAANTGYNSPLHF
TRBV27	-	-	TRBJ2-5	TGTGCCAGCAGTTTAGGGTGGCGGGAGACCCAGTACTTC	CASSLGWRETQYF
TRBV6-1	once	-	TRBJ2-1	TGTGCCAGCAGTGAAGCTCCCAGTAGCGGAGCTTACAATGAGCAGTTCTTC	CASSEAPSSGAYNEQFF
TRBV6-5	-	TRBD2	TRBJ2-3	TGTGCCAGCAGCACTAGCGGGAGCACAGATACGCAGTATTTT	CASSTSGSTDTQYF
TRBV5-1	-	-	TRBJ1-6	TGCGCCAGCAGACTGGACAGCTCCTATAATTCACCCCTCCACTTT	CASRLDSSYNSPLHF
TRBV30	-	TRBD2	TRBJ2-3	TGTGCCTGGAGTATCGGGGGGGTAGATACGCAGTATTTT	CAWSIGGVDTQYF
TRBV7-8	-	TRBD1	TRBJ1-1	TGTGCCAGCAGCTCGTCAGAGACAGGGGGCAAGGTAGCTTTCTTT	CASSSSETGGKVAFF
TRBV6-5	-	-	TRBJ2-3	TGTGCCAGCAGTAAAGGACAGCGCACAGATACGCAGTATTTT	CASSKGQRTDTQYF
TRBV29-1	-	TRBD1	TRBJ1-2	TGCAGCGTTGAAGATCCGGGGACAGTCTATGGCTACACCTTC	CSVEDPGTVYGYTF
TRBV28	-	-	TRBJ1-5	TGTGCCAGCAGTCTATCCCTCAGGGCTCAGCCCCAGCATTTT	CASSLSLRAQPQHF
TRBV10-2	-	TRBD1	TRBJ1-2	TGCGCCAGCAGCCCGGGACAGGGCTATGGCTACACCTTC	CASSPGQGYGYTF
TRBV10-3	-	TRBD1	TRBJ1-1	TGTGCCATCAGTGAGTCGGGACAGAGAATGAACACTGAAGCTTTCTTT	CAISESGQRMNTEAFF
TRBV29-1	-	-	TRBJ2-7	TGCAGCGTTGAAGGGACAGCCTACGAGCAGTACTTC	CSVEGTAYEQYF
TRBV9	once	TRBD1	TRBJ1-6	TGTGCCAGCAGCGGGGGACAGGGGGATTCACCCCTCCACTTT	CASSGGQGDSPLHF
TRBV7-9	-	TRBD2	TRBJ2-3	TGTGCCAGCAGCCCTCGACTAGCGGACCCTGGAGATACGCAGTATTTT	CASSPRLADPGDTQYF
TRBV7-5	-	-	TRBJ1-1	TGTGCCAGAAGCGCTCGGGGGGAAGCTTTCTTT	CARSARGEAFF
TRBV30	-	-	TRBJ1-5	TGTGCCTGGAGTACAGGACCAAATCAGCCCCAGCATTTT	CAWSTGPNQPQHF
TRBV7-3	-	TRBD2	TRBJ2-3	TGTGCCAGCAGCTTACGGTCGGGGCGGGGGTACACAGATACGCAGTATTTT	CASSLRSGRGYTDTQYF
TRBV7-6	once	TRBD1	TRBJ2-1	TGTGCCAGCAGCTTAGCGGACAGGGGCAATGAGCAGTTCTTC	CASSLADRGNEQFF
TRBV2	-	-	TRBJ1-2	TGTGCCAGCAGTTCGACAGCTTATGGCTACACCTTC	CASSSTAYGYTF
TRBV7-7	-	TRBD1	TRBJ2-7	TGTGCTAGCAGCCTGGACAGGCTGGGAGAGCAGTACTTC	CASSLDRLGEQYF
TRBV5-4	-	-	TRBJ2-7	TGTGCCAGCAGCCCGACAACGAGCTCCTACGAGCAGTACTTC	CASSPTTSSYEQYF
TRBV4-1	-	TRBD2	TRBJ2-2	TGCGCCAGCAGCCAAGGGGGAGGCGGGGGGGTTAGCGGGGAGCTGTTTTTT	CASSQGGGGGVSGELFF
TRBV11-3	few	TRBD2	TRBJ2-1	TGTGCCAGCAGACTAGGGACTAGCGGGAGGACAGAGCAGTTCTTC	CASRLGTSGRTEQFF
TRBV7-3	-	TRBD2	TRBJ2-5	TGTGCCAGCAGCTTTGGCAGGGAGGGGACCCAGTACTTC	CASSFGREGTQYF
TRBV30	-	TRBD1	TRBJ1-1	TGTGCCTGGAGTCAGGGGGCCCTGAACACTGAAGCTTTCTTT	CAWSQGALNTEAFF
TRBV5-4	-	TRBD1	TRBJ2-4	TGTGCCAGCTCATCAAGGACAGGGTTAGGGGAAAACATTCAGTACTTC	CASSSRTGLGENIQYF
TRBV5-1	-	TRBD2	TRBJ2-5	TGCGCCAGCACGAGAGCGGGGGGTATCGGGGAGACCCAGTACTTC	CASTRAGGIGETQYF
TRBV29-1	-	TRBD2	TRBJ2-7	TGCAGCGGAGGACTAGTCAACGAGCAGTACTTC	CSGGLVNEQYF
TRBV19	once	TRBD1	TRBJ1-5	TGTGCCAGTAGTATCATCAGGGGGGATCAGCCCCAGCATTTT	CASSIIRGDQPQHF
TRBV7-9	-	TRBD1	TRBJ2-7	TGTGCCAGCAGCTTAGCCCTGACAGGGGGCTTCTACGAGCAGTACTTC	CASSLALTGGFYEQYF
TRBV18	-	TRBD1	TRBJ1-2	TGTGCCAGCTCATTACAGGGGTTCAACTATGGCTACACCTTC	CASSLQGFNYGYTF